Shown below are 5 T cell receptor beta chains from a single sample sequenced in a study of T cell changes during pregnancy in multiple sclerosis. Profiling relied on immunoSEQ multiplex PCR, and the TCRdb table lists in-frame clones only, not all of them. The repertoire holds about 92,000 clones, with 94% as singletons. This specimen was peripheral blood, taken in the third trimester of pregnancy. These receptor sequences come from a female donor with multiple sclerosis, enrolled in a pregnancy study.

The chain recombines TRBV25-1 with TRBJ2-2; TRBD1 is a possible D gene (5 bases). Trimming shortened V by 6 bases and J by 5 bases, and 7 bases separated the two germline ends. The CDR3 has 12 residues. Germline V lookup: CDR1 MGHDK, CDR2 SYGVNS. CDR3 loop: CASSRETGELFF. The CDR3 DNA is TGTGCCAGCAGCAGGGAAACCGGGGAGCTGTTTTTT.

On this clone: The sample holds other DNA sequences that translate to the same CDR3. The chain has TRBV2 and TRBJ1-5, with D tentatively TRBD1 (5 bases). The ends were cut back, 4 bases at V and 3 bases at J, with 10 bases in the middle. The germline gives CDR1 SNHLY, CDR2 FYNNEI. CDR3 length: 14 amino acids. CDR3 DNA: TGTGCCAGCAGTGTGGGGCAAACCAATCAGCCCCAGCATTTT. This gives the protein CASSVGQTNQPQHF.

The chain recombines TRBV5-1 with TRBJ1-1; 7 bases agree with TRBD1. Per the germline V gene, CDR1 is SGHRS and CDR2 is YFSETQ. CDR3 size: 15 residues. Germline trimming cut 0 bases from V and 3 bases from J; bases unmatched to any gene: 5. The CDR3 protein is CASSLEDRRYTEAFF. DNA for the CDR3: TGCGCCAGCAGCTTGGAGGACAGGCGTTACACTGAAGCTTTCTTT.

The V call is TRBV28, the J call TRBJ2-2, with TRBD2 matching over 10 bases. Germline V gene sequence: CDR1 MDHEN, CDR2 SYDVKM. V gave up 5 bases and J gave up 3 bases; unmatched junction bases: 6. The CDR3 covers 16 residues. The CDR3 bases are TGTGCCAGCAGTCACCCCAGCGGGAGGGACACCGGGGAGCTGTTTTTT. Its protein product is CASSHPSGRDTGELFF.

The chain is built from TRBV2 and TRBJ2-1, with 7 positions matching TRBD1. V was clipped by 6 bases and J by 5 bases; unmatched bases: 4. The CDR3 contains 13 residues. Germline V gene lookup returns CDR1 SNHLY and CDR2 FYNNEI. CDR3 sequence (DNA): TGTGCCAGCAGCGTAACAGGGGACAATGAGCAGTTCTTC. As protein: CASSVTGDNEQFF.